Each of the 10 T cell receptor beta chains below was sequenced from the same sample in a study of early T cells in non-severe SARS-CoV-2 infection. From the 5' RACE reads, TCRdb called clonotypes with MiXCR, one entry per CDR3 protein. The sample consists of about 46,000 distinct CDR3 sequences, about 5.2% of them appearing once. This specimen consisted of whole blood, obtained at baseline. The receptor set was obtained from an adult who was a healthcare worker with PCR-confirmed SARS-CoV-2 infection or an uninfected control (not recorded which).

This clonotype was recorded at least ten times. The V gene is TRBV16, the J gene TRBJ1-2, with D uncertain. V lost 6 bases, J lost 8 bases, and 10 bases lay in between. The germline V gene encodes CDR1 KGHSY and CDR2 FQNENV. CDR3 size: 11 residues. The CDR3 nucleotides are TGTGCCAGCAGTCTTAAGGTCGGCTACACCTTC. Protein sequence: CASSLKVGYTF.

This clonotype has only a few counts. V gene TRBV2 combines with J gene TRBJ1-2; TRBD1 is a possible D gene (6 bases). With 8 bases removed from V and 5 bases from J, the gap between germline ends came to 9 bases. Germline V gene sequence: CDR1 SNHLY, CDR2 FYNNEI. The CDR3 totals 11 residues. This chain's CDR3 is CASGGLYGYTF. CDR3 nucleotides: TGTGCCAGCGGGGGGCTTTATGGCTACACCTTC.

This clonotype occurred many times. The chain carries TRBV5-1 and TRBJ2-1, with 7 bases fitting TRBD1. V lost 0 bases to trimming and J lost 12 bases; unmatched junction nucleotides: 0. The CDR3 is 11 amino acids. CDR1 is SGHRS and CDR2 is YFSETQ in the germline V gene. CDR3: CASSLEGAQFF. The CDR3 DNA is TGCGCCAGCAGCTTGGAGGGGGCGCAGTTCTTC.

Many counts were recorded for this clonotype. This chain links TRBV11-1 with TRBJ1-5; 8 positions agree with TRBD1. This CDR3 has 15 amino acids. CDR1 and CDR2 (germline): SGHAT, FQDESV (reference sequence). V lost 6 bases and J lost 0; bases outside the gene matches: 4. This chain's CDR3 is CASRSGTGSNQPQHF. CDR3 in DNA: TGTGCCAGCAGATCCGGGACAGGTAGCAATCAGCCCCAGCATTTT. The whole variable domain, filled in from reference TRBV11-1 and TRBJ1-5, reads EAEVAQSPRYKITEKSQAVAFWCDPISGHATLYWYRQILGQGPELLVQFQDESVVDDSQLPKDRFSAERLKGVDSTLKIQPAELGDSAMYLCASRSGTGSNQPQHFGDGTRLSIL.

In this sample, this clonotype turned up a few times. This chain joins TRBV10-3 and TRBJ2-1; 10 nucleotides agree with TRBD1. Germline CDR1 and CDR2: ENHRY and SYGVKD. Unmatched junction bases numbered 2, after V lost 7 bases and J lost 5 bases. CDR3 size: 13 residues. This CDR3 reads CAITGTGDNEQFF. DNA of the CDR3: TGTGCCATCACCGGGACAGGGGACAATGAGCAGTTCTTC.

This clonotype was seen repeatedly, ten times or more. The chain joins TRBV19 to TRBJ2-2; no definite D call. The CDR3 spans 15 residues. The germline V gene has CDR1 LNHDA and CDR2 SQIVND (reference sequence). Trimming pared 3 bases from V and 1 base from J, leaving 9 bases between. CDR3: CASSISALNTGELFF. CDR3 DNA: TGTGCCAGTAGTATTTCGGCGTTGAACACCGGGGAGCTGTTTTTT. The complete variable domain, with remaining parts taken from reference TRBV19 and TRBJ2-2, reads DGGITQSPKYLFRKEGQNVTLSCEQNLNHDAMYWYRQDPGQGLRLIYYSQIVNDFQKGDIAEGYSVSREKKESFPLTVTSAQKNPTAFYLCASSISALNTGELFFGEGSRLTVL.

This clonotype was counted ten times or more. The chain is built from TRBV12-3 or TRBV12-4 and TRBJ2-7; 7 nucleotides agree with TRBD1. J gave up 7 bases and V 6 bases, and 6 bases lay outside the gene matches. The CDR3 is 12 residues long. The chain's CDR3 is CASSSGGWEQYF. The CDR3 DNA reads TGTGCCAGCAGCTCAGGGGGATGGGAGCAGTACTTC.

This chain joins TRBV27 and TRBJ2-2; D unresolved. V shed 6 bases and J shed 8 bases, with 10 bases lying between them. The CDR3 contains 12 residues. Germline V lookup: CDR1 MNHEY, CDR2 SMNVEV (reference sequence). The CDR3 spells CASSGLVGELFF. The CDR3, as DNA: TGTGCCAGCAGCGGGCTGGTAGGGGAGCTGTTTTTT.

The rearrangement joins TRBV29-1 to TRBJ1-2; 8 nucleotides match TRBD1. J gave up 6 bases and V 8 bases, and 11 bases lay outside the gene matches. The CDR3 runs 13 residues. Germline CDR1 is SQVTM and CDR2 is ANQGSEA. The chain's CDR3 is CSCSTRGQDGYTF. The CDR3 nucleotides read TGCAGCTGTTCCACCAGGGGGCAGGATGGCTACACCTTC.

The chain links TRBV5-1 to TRBJ1-1; D gene uncertain. This CDR3 contains 13 residues. Trimming pared 2 bases from V and 1 base from J, leaving 6 bases between. Germline values: CDR1 SGHRS, CDR2 YFSETQ. CDR3 sequence reads: CASSFGPNTEAFF. In DNA, the CDR3 is TGCGCCAGCAGCTTCGGGCCGAACACTGAAGCTTTCTTT.